The 13 T cell receptor beta chains given below trace back to one sample, sequenced in a study of blood T cells in healthy people across ages. Primed by a sample-barcoded 5' primer and a J-beta primer mix, a second PCR proceeded for 7 to 11 cycles. TCRdb itself ran the 5' RACE reads through MiXCR, one entry per CDR3 protein. The table records approximately 1,000,000 distinct CDR3 sequences, around two fifths of them present only once. Source material: blood. The receptors were sampled from a man in his late teens or twenties in good health.

Notes on this clonotype: Possible read error: a much larger clone is one base away. V usage is TRBV9 and J usage is TRBJ2-7; TRBD2 agrees at 8 bases. This CDR3 has 13 amino acids. Germline V lookup: CDR1 SGDLS, CDR2 YYNGEE. The CDR3 region has the DNA TGTTCCAGCAGCGGGGGAACAGGGATCGAGCAGTACTTC. It specifies CSSSGGTGIEQYF.

This clonotype turned up a few times. V is TRBV7-9 and J is TRBJ1-4; 7 nucleotides match TRBD1. Germline loops: CDR1 SEHNR, CDR2 FQNEAQ (reference sequence). After removal of 2 bases from V and 1 base from J, the junction contained 4 bases not matched to a gene. CDR3 length: 16 residues. CDR3 nucleotide sequence: TGTGCCAGCAGCTTAACAGGGGCGGGAACTAATGAAAAACTGTTTTTT. This gives the protein CASSLTGAGTNEKLFF.

DNA for the CDR3: TGTGCCAGCATTGGTCCGCAACGAGTCCGGTATAGCAATCAGCCCCAGCATTTT. Its protein is CASIGPQRVRYSNQPQHF. The rearrangement links TRBV6-1 to TRBJ1-5; D unresolved. Per the germline V gene, CDR1 is MNHNS and CDR2 is SASEGT. The CDR3 runs 18 residues. V lost 7 bases to trimming and J lost 0 bases, with 22 bases between them.

The CDR3 DNA follows: TGTGCCAGCAGCCAGGGCAGGGGTGAAGATACGCAGTATTTT. Amino acids: CASSQGRGEDTQYF. The chain carries TRBV3-1 and TRBJ2-3; tentatively, D is TRBD1 (6 bases). The germline V and J ends were trimmed by 3 bases and 5 bases, with 12 bases remaining between them. Germline V gene sequence: CDR1 LGHDT, CDR2 YNNKEL (reference sequence). This CDR3 contains 14 residues.

The V and J genes are TRBV5-1 and TRBJ1-2; D call uncertain. The ends were cut back, 7 bases at V and 5 bases at J, with 18 bases in the middle. The germline gives CDR1 SGHRS, CDR2 YFSETQ. This CDR3 is 14 amino acids long. CDR3 loop: CASGARARPYGYTF. CDR3 nucleotides: TGCGCCAGCGGCGCGAGGGCCCGCCCGTATGGCTACACCTTC.

This chain joins TRBV7-2 and TRBJ1-3; D is ambiguous. V lost 1 base, J lost 2 bases, and 3 bases lay in between. CDR1 is SGHTA and CDR2 is FQGNSA in the germline V gene. This CDR3 has 13 amino acids. In nucleotides, the CDR3 is TGTGCCAGCAGCTTAGAGGCTGGAAACACCATATATTTT. Protein: CASSLEAGNTIYF.

The chain joins TRBV6-5 to TRBJ1-2, with D hard to call. Germline CDR1 reads MNHEY; CDR2 reads SVGAGI. Between the trimmed V and J ends, which lost 6 bases and 0 bases, there was a span of 14 bases. The CDR3 covers 15 residues. The CDR3 protein is CASRERDPANYGYTF. CDR3 in DNA: TGTGCCAGCAGGGAAAGGGATCCCGCTAACTATGGCTACACCTTC.

This clonotype was seen a handful of times. V and J are TRBV12-3 or TRBV12-4 and TRBJ1-1; TRBD1 is a possible D gene (5 bases). The CDR3 sequence is 14 residues long. Deletions cut 3 bases from V and 4 bases from J, with 12 bases between. CDR3 sequence: CASSFSGWGTEAFF. The CDR3, as DNA: TGTGCCAGCAGTTTCTCAGGGTGGGGCACTGAAGCTTTCTTT.

There are a few counts of this clonotype. The chain recombines TRBV12-3 or TRBV12-4 with TRBJ1-5; D is uncertain. V lost 1 base, J lost 7 bases, and 14 bases lay in between. The CDR3 covers 15 residues. CDR3 loop: CASSLGSPSWQPQHF. DNA for the CDR3: TGTGCCAGCAGTTTAGGGTCTCCCTCGTGGCAGCCCCAGCATTTT.

The rearrangement joins TRBV9 to TRBJ1-1; possibly TRBD1 for D (6 bases). With 7 bases removed from V and 1 base from J, the gap between germline ends came to 14 bases. In germline, CDR1 is SGDLS, CDR2 YYNGEE. There are 14 residues in the CDR3. CDR3 region: CASGPDSSNTEAFF. In DNA form, the CDR3 reads TGTGCCAGCGGTCCGGACAGCTCGAACACTGAAGCTTTCTTT.

The rearrangement joins TRBV4-3 to TRBJ1-2; unclear D gene. The CDR3 runs 15 residues. The V end was cut by 1 base, the J end by 4 bases, with 13 bases between. Germline V gene lookup returns CDR1 LGHNA and CDR2 YSLEER. This CDR3 is CASSQGFGQSYGYTF. The CDR3 DNA reads TGCGCCAGCAGCCAAGGGTTTGGGCAGTCCTATGGCTACACCTTC.

This sequence joins TRBV5-1 and TRBJ2-3, with D possibly matching TRBD2 (5 bases). The CDR3 contains 13 residues. The V end was cut by 4 bases, the J end by 6 bases, with 12 bases between. Germline CDR1 SGHRS, CDR2 YFSETQ. The CDR3 region is CASSLRTEDTQYF. CDR3 coding DNA: TGCGCCAGCAGCCTACGGACTGAGGATACGCAGTATTTT.

This clonotype was seen more than once but under ten times. V is TRBV6-2 or TRBV6-3 and J is TRBJ2-1; D possibly corresponds to TRBD2 (6 bases). This CDR3 has 14 residues. V was clipped by 7 bases and J by 0 bases, with 10 bases between them. CDR1 is MNHEY, CDR2 SVGEGT, per germline. The CDR3 here is CASKEGNSYNEQFF. The CDR3 DNA is TGTGCCAGCAAGGAGGGGAACTCCTACAATGAGCAGTTCTTC.